The rows below give T cell receptor beta chains drawn from one sample of a study of glioma-infiltrating T cells after dendritic cell vaccination. Assay: immunoSEQ multiplex PCR; the TCRdb copy retains only in-frame clones and omits some. The sample has tens of thousands of clones, about four fifths seen once. The sample was blood, taken after dendritic cell vaccination. These receptors all stem from a human donor with glioblastoma. CDR3s include the opening cysteine and the closing phenylalanine or tryptophan. D genes are given only for firm matches. A row's size may be missing; if present it is once, few, many or a size class.

TRBJ1-6	.	TRBV13	.	TGTGCCAGCAGCAACACCGAGGGAGGTAATTCACCCCTCCACTTT	CASSNTEGGNSPLHF
TRBJ2-7	TRBD1	TRBV9	.	TGTGCCAGCAGCGGACAGGGCAACGAGCAGTACTTC	CASSGQGNEQYF
TRBJ2-7	TRBD2	TRBV4-3	.	TGCGCCAGCAGCCAAAAGCCACTAGCGGTATACGAGCAGTACTTC	CASSQKPLAVYEQYF
TRBJ1-5	.	TRBV5-1	few	TGCGCCAGCAGCCCAGCGGACAGCCGGAATCAGCCCCAGCATTTT	CASSPADSRNQPQHF
TRBJ2-3	.	TRBV30	.	TGTGCCTGGAGACTAAAGGGGACTTCTCGAGGGGATACGCAGTATTTT	CAWRLKGTSRGDTQYF
TRBJ1-2	TRBD1	TRBV7-2	.	TGTGCCAGCAGCTTAGCTGGGACAGGGTCTGGCTACACCTTC	CASSLAGTGSGYTF
TRBJ2-2	.	TRBV25-1	.	TGTGCCAGCACCAGGGCAGGCACCGGGGAGCTGTTTTTT	CASTRAGTGELFF
TRBJ1-2	.	TRBV28	.	TGTGCCAGCAGTTTGGGGGCAGTAAACTATGGCTACACCTTC	CASSLGAVNYGYTF
TRBJ2-7	TRBD1	TRBV4-1	.	TGCGCCAGCAGCCAACCGGGACAGACGTTTGGTGGGCAGTACTTC	CASSQPGQTFGGQYF
TRBJ1-1	.	TRBV19	.	TGTGCCAGTAGTATACAGAGGGCCCTGGGGACTGAAGCTTTCTTT	CASSIQRALGTEAFF
TRBJ2-7	.	TRBV19	.	TGTGCCAGTAGCCAAGGTGGGGCCAGGCGGTTGTCGTCCGAGCAGTACTTC	CASSQGGARRLSSEQYF
TRBJ2-2	.	TRBV2	.	TGTGCCAGCAGTGAAGAAGCCCTAGCGAACACCGGGGAGCTGTTTTTT	CASSEEALANTGELFF
TRBJ1-5	.	TRBV19	once	TGTGCCAGTAGTATAGCTTTCAGGGGCGCCGGGCAGCCCCAGCATTTT	CASSIAFRGAGQPQHF
TRBJ2-7	.	TRBV6-5	.	TGTGCCAGCAGTGGGGGGTGGGGACTCCACGAGCAGTACTTC	CASSGGWGLHEQYF
TRBJ1-2	.	TRBV5-6	.	TGTGCCAGCAGCCCCACCTCGGGGTATGGCTACACCTTC	CASSPTSGYGYTF
TRBJ2-7	.	TRBV18	.	TGTGCCAGCTCACCGGCGGGTGACTCCTACGAGCAGTACTTC	CASSPAGDSYEQYF
TRBJ1-5	.	TRBV6-1	.	TGTGCCAGCAGTGAAGTTTCAGGGGTATTTCAGCCCCAGCATTTT	CASSEVSGVFQPQHF
TRBJ2-7	.	TRBV6-5	once	TGTGCCAGCAGCAGACGAGGAGGCGAGCAGTACTTC	CASSRRGGEQYF
TRBJ1-2	TRBD1	TRBV6-1	.	TGTGCCAGCAGCGAACCCTGGGACAGGGGTTATGGCTACACCTTC	CASSEPWDRGYGYTF
TRBJ2-6	.	TRBV19	.	TGTGCCAGTAGTAAACAAGACTCTGGGGCCAACGTCCTGACTTTC	CASSKQDSGANVLTF
TRBJ2-7	TRBD2	TRBV25-1	.	TGTGCCAGCAGTGAAGGCGGGGGGGCTGCGTACTTC	CASSEGGGAAYF
TRBJ2-7	.	TRBV4-2	.	TGTGCCAGCAGCCAAGGGTCTACGAACTCCTACGAGCAGTACTTC	CASSQGSTNSYEQYF
TRBJ1-5	.	TRBV27	.	TGTGCCAGCAGGACAAGTTACAATCAGCCCCAGCATTTT	CASRTSYNQPQHF
TRBJ2-2	.	TRBV4-3	.	TGCGCCAGCAGCCAAGATCTCCGGGGGGCTGGGAACACCGGGGAGCTGTTTTTT	CASSQDLRGAGNTGELFF
TRBJ1-1	.	TRBV7-2	.	TGTGCCAGCAGCTTAGCCGTGGAGACTGAAGCTTTCTTT	CASSLAVETEAFF
TRBJ1-5	.	TRBV5-1	once	TGCGCCAGCAGCTTGGGGCTTGGTGGCAATCAGCCCCAGCATTTT	CASSLGLGGNQPQHF
TRBJ1-5	.	TRBV19	.	TGTGCCACCCAAGGGGCGGGGGGGGCGGATCAGCCCCAGCATTTT	CATQGAGGADQPQHF
TRBJ2-6	TRBD1	TRBV4-2	.	TGTGCCAGCAGCCAAGTTATGGGACAGCTACTCTCTGGGGCCAACGTCCTGACTTTC	CASSQVMGQLLSGANVLTF
TRBJ1-5	.	TRBV2	.	TGTGCCAGCACCAAGGGAGATAGCAATCAGCCCCAGCATTTT	CASTKGDSNQPQHF
TRBJ2-5	.	TRBV5-1	once	TGCGCCAGCAGCTTGGATCCTAGAAAAGAGACCCAGTACTTC	CASSLDPRKETQYF
TRBJ2-3	.	TRBV9	.	TGTGCCAGCAGCGTCCTTCAGGGGCCTTCTAGCACAGATACGCAGTATTTT	CASSVLQGPSSTDTQYF
TRBJ2-1	TRBD2	TRBV6-5	once	TGTGCCAGCAGTTCCAAACAGCGGGGGATTGACAATGAGCAGTTCTTC	CASSSKQRGIDNEQFF
TRBJ2-7	TRBD1	TRBV6-1	.	TGTGCCAGCAGGAGGCTTACAGGGGCCTACGAGCAGTACTTC	CASRRLTGAYEQYF
TRBJ1-1	.	TRBV5-1	.	TGCGCCAGCAGCTTAATACCGGGGAGGAACACTGAAGCTTTCTTT	CASSLIPGRNTEAFF
TRBJ1-1	.	TRBV11-2	few	TGTGCCAGCAGCTTAAAAAGGCGGGACGCTGAAGCTTTCTTT	CASSLKRRDAEAFF
TRBJ1-6	.	TRBV4-2	.	TGTGCCAGCAGCCAAGTATTAGACAGTAATTCACCCCTCCACTTT	CASSQVLDSNSPLHF
TRBJ2-3	TRBD2	TRBV7-2	.	TGTGCCAGCAGCTTAGGAGGTAGCGGGGTCGATACGCAGTATTTT	CASSLGGSGVDTQYF
TRBJ2-5	.	TRBV7-2	.	TGTGCCAGCAGCTTAATTCCCGGGACCCAGTACTTC	CASSLIPGTQYF
TRBJ2-2	TRBD2	TRBV29-1	once	TGCAGCGTTGGGGGGGGGTTAAACACCGGGGAGCTGTTTTTT	CSVGGGLNTGELFF
TRBJ2-5	.	TRBV5-1	.	TGCGCCAGCAGTACCGGAGAGACCCAGTACTTC	CASSTGETQYF
TRBJ1-2	.	TRBV30	.	TGTGCCTGGAGTTTGGCAGGGAATTTCGGCTACACCTTC	CAWSLAGNFGYTF
TRBJ1-1	.	TRBV7-9	.	TGTGCCAGCAGCTCTTCCCTGGGCGCGACTGAAGCTTTCTTT	CASSSSLGATEAFF
TRBJ2-7	TRBD2	TRBV7-2	.	TGTGCCAGCAGCTTAGAGGCTACTAGCGGGGGCAGCTCCTACGAGCAGTACTTC	CASSLEATSGGSSYEQYF
TRBJ1-4	.	TRBV4-1	.	TGCGCCAGCAGCCAAGATATACAGACTGAAAAACTGTTTTTT	CASSQDIQTEKLFF
TRBJ1-2	TRBD1	TRBV5-6	.	TGTGCCAGCAGCAGGACAGGGCAGCATGTCTATGGCTACACCTTC	CASSRTGQHVYGYTF
TRBJ2-5	TRBD1	TRBV5-4	.	TGTGCCAGCAGCTTCGGACAGGGACAAGAGACCCAGTACTTC	CASSFGQGQETQYF
TRBJ1-2	TRBD1	TRBV27	.	TGTGCCAGCAGTTTATCGGGACAGGGTTATGGCTACACCTTC	CASSLSGQGYGYTF
TRBJ2-3	TRBD1	TRBV5-1	.	TGCGCCAGCAGCGGAACCGGGACAGGGGTAGATACGCAGTATTTT	CASSGTGTGVDTQYF
TRBJ2-1	.	TRBV11-3	.	TGTGCCAGCAGCTTAGGCCAGCGGGCTGACAATGAGCAGTTCTTC	CASSLGQRADNEQFF
TRBJ2-5	TRBD1	TRBV2	.	TGTGCCAGCAGGCGCAACAGGGGGCGCCAAGAGACCCAGTACTTC	CASRRNRGRQETQYF
TRBJ2-3	TRBD2	TRBV20-1	.	TGCAGTGCTTCACTAGCGGATACGCAGTATTTT	CSASLADTQYF
TRBJ2-1	.	TRBV5-1	.	TGCGCCAGCAGCTTGGCAGGGTCAGGGGAGCAGTTCTTC	CASSLAGSGEQFF
TRBJ1-2	.	TRBV5-6	.	TGTGCCAGCAGCGGGCGTGGAGGACGAGCTAACTATGGCTACACCTTC	CASSGRGGRANYGYTF